This TCR beta chain derives from a study of Graves' ophthalmopathy and Graves' hyperthyroidism. RNA transcripts served as template for amplifying TCR beta CDR3 sequences. First-round RT-PCR used HTBI primers; second-round multiplex PCR followed. TCRdb re-called the multiplex PCR reads through MiXCR, storing one row per CDR3 protein. The table shows about 550,000 distinct CDR3 sequences, with about two fifths occurring only once. Points from the study as a whole: Appearing in blood as well were most expanded thyroid clonotypes above 0.001 frequency. Sensitivity of 87.88% and specificity of approximately 81% were achieved when a 13-signature model separated ophthalmopathy from stable hyperthyroidism.

The table lists this clonotype with many counts. Its antigen is unidentified. Germline assignment: CDR1 SGHTA and CDR2 FQGNSA. V was clipped by 5 bases and J by 3 bases, with 19 bases between them. This CDR3 spans 16 amino acids. Only newly diagnosed hyperthyroidism patients aged 18 to 65, with under 2 months' duration, were enrolled. Ineligible for inclusion were patients with other autoimmune diseases, uncontrolled infections, pregnancy or lactation. The sequencing sample was made of peripheral blood or thyroid tissue (not recorded which). This clonotype was sampled from an adult man with Graves' hyperthyroidism. The V and J genes are TRBV7-2 and TRBJ2-5; either TRBD1 or TRBD2 may supply D (6 bases each). The CDR3: CASSPKMSGGEETQYF. In DNA, the CDR3 is TGTGCCAGCAGCCCGAAAATGTCCGGGGGCGAAGAGACCCAGTACTTC.